This is a list of T cell receptor beta chains from one sample in a study of T cells expressing NK-cell markers. TCRdb reprocessed the 5' RACE reads, with one entry per CDR3 protein and no DNA. The sample includes about 260,000 distinct CDR3 sequences. Sequenced sample: blood T cells: a sorted CD56 or NKG2C T cell subset, CD4+ or CD8+ T cells, or bulk PBMC T cells (not recorded which). These receptors came from a man aged 18 to 30 in good health. The CDR3 runs from the conserved cysteine through the conserved F or W.

TRBV18,TRBJ2-2,CASSPLGQGVFPGELFF
TRBV20-1,TRBJ2-1,CSARDSGSYNEQFF
TRBV20-1,TRBJ2-7,CSARGTYSYEQYF
TRBV12-3/TRBV12-4,TRBJ2-1,CASSLRGRDSEQFF
TRBV4-2,TRBJ2-5,CASSQVGIGSGETQYF
TRBV4-2,TRBJ1-5,CASSHRTQGQPQHF
TRBV10-3,TRBJ2-3,CAISEGTRSTDTQYF
TRBV9,TRBJ2-1,CASSISGTTEGEQFF
TRBV5-1,TRBJ2-3,CASRKGALTDTQYF
TRBV29-1,TRBJ2-1,CSVHRGSLNNEQFF
TRBV20-1,TRBJ2-3,CSAHASGRQDTQYF
TRBV12-3/TRBV12-4,TRBJ2-3,CASTAFGGSTDTQYF
TRBV5-5,TRBJ2-1,CASSGVFGGRDNEQFF
TRBV7-9,TRBJ2-5,CASSHRTGGEETQYF
TRBV10-3,TRBJ2-7,CAIRRTGPSYEQYF
TRBV12-3/TRBV12-4,TRBJ1-3,CASSLQSDTIYF
TRBV10-3,TRBJ2-2,CAHGAGGRSVTGELFF
TRBV25-1,TRBJ2-1,CASSECGTGPNEQFF
TRBV7-2,TRBJ1-5,CASSLWGIGIDQPQHF
TRBV29-1,TRBJ2-6,CSVALQGSFVSGANVLTF
TRBV5-6,TRBJ1-3,CASSLALTGGNTIYF
TRBV20-1,TRBJ1-6,CSATRTGRDSPLHF
TRBV29-1,TRBJ1-2,CSVADMTDANYGYTF
TRBV24-1,TRBJ1-4,CATSGPGLGKLFF
TRBV10-3,TRBJ1-3,CAISESDDKRNTIYF
TRBV28,TRBJ2-1,CASRKTGYEQFF
TRBV12-3/TRBV12-4,TRBJ2-7,CASPAGSYEQYF
TRBV19,TRBJ1-1,CASSRNGAGNTEAFF
TRBV4-3,TRBJ2-1,CASSQVVGGEQFF
TRBV7-2,TRBJ2-5,CASSLAGDIETQYF
TRBV12-3/TRBV12-4,TRBJ2-5,CASSPKGEGRETQYF
TRBV6-1,TRBJ1-5,CASSSNGGHQPQHF
TRBV5-1,TRBJ1-1,CASSAGQGVRNTEAFF
TRBV20-1,TRBJ2-1,CSAHLGLAGVNEQFF
TRBV28,TRBJ2-7,CASSLYRAFRDRDYEQYF
TRBV14,TRBJ2-1,CASSQAWMINEQFF
TRBV4-3,TRBJ2-1,CASSQQGGRDGEQFF
TRBV24-1,TRBJ2-1,CATSDPTSGSKNEQFF
TRBV3-1,TRBJ1-3,CASSPDRSSGNTIYF
TRBV2,TRBJ2-3,CASSERGLEITDTQYF
TRBV2,TRBJ1-6,CASRSSLNSPLHF
TRBV18,TRBJ1-3,CASSLRTDVSGNTIYF
TRBV6-6,TRBJ2-2,CASSPGGGELFF
TRBV20-1,TRBJ2-3,CSARGLAGTDTQYF
TRBV12-5,TRBJ2-6,CASGTGAGANVLTF
TRBV29-1,TRBJ2-1,CSVRWRGTYNEQFF
TRBV12-3/TRBV12-4,TRBJ2-3,CASSTRGGQGIDTQYF
TRBV19,TRBJ2-3,CASSASGSADTQYF
TRBV7-2,TRBJ2-4,CASSGRTGRAKNIQYF
TRBV29-1,TRBJ1-1,CSVEIRANTEAFF
TRBV2,TRBJ2-2,CASSEVSGNTGELFF
TRBV5-1,TRBJ2-1,CASSLAEQGPYNEQFF
TRBV12-3/TRBV12-4,TRBJ1-1,CASGGRLVTEAFF
TRBV12-3/TRBV12-4,TRBJ2-6,CASSSPHRGGANVLTF